These 16 T cell receptor beta chains originate from one sample sequenced in a study of blood T cells in healthy people across ages. A second PCR of 7 to 11 cycles used a sample-barcoded 5' primer and a J-beta primer mix. TCRdb used MiXCR to reprocess the 5' RACE reads, holding one entry per CDR3 protein. The sample yields about 1.8 million distinct CDR3 sequences, less than 50% seen once. Sequenced sample: blood. The receptors originated from a woman aged 35 to 49 in good health.

This clonotype was detected a few times. The genes are TRBV4-2 and TRBJ2-1; D tentatively reads TRBD1 or TRBD2 (6 bases each). CDR1 is LGHNA and CDR2 is YNFKEQ in the germline V gene. This CDR3 comprises 19 residues. The V end was cut by 1 base, the J end by 6 bases, with 25 bases between. This CDR3 is CASSQAVGGQGNTINEQFF. The CDR3 DNA reads as TGTGCCAGCAGCCAAGCGGTGGGGGGCCAGGGGAATACTATCAATGAGCAGTTCTTC.

The chain is built from TRBV9 and TRBJ2-5; D possibly corresponds to TRBD2 (7 bases). Looked up from germline, CDR1 is SGDLS and CDR2 is YYNGEE. The CDR3 sequence is 16 residues long. The ends were cut back, 0 bases at V and 5 bases at J, with 17 bases in the middle. CDR3 region: CASSVGPGGPGETQYF. The CDR3 nucleotides are TGTGCCAGCAGCGTAGGTCCCGGGGGGCCTGGGGAGACCCAGTACTTC.

The chain employs TRBV12-5 and TRBJ2-3; TRBD2 matches at 9 bases. Per germline, CDR1 LGHNT and CDR2 FRNRAP. This CDR3 has 15 amino acids. The junction had 4 bases not matched to a gene; V was cut back by 3 bases and J by 3 bases. Written as DNA, the CDR3 is TGTGCTAGTGGTTTCGAAAGCGGGGGGACAGATACGCAGTATTTT. It is translated as CASGFESGGTDTQYF.

This rearrangement joins TRBV4-1 to TRBJ2-7; tentative D call: TRBD2 (7 bases). CDR1 and CDR2 from the germline V gene are MGHRA and YSYEKL. The germline V and J ends were trimmed by 1 base and 7 bases, with 26 bases remaining between them. CDR3 size: 18 residues. In DNA, the CDR3 is TGCGCCAGCAGCCAAGTGCAAGGAGGGGGGGGAGGTTACAATGAGCAGTACTTC. Translating gives CASSQVQGGGGGYNEQYF.

Only a few counts were recorded for this clonotype. The rearrangement joins TRBV7-8 to TRBJ2-4; 7 bases match TRBD1. V gave up 3 bases and J gave up 8 bases; unmatched junction bases: 4. Germline CDR1 reads SGHVS; CDR2 reads FQNEAQ. The CDR3 is made up of 13 amino acids. CDR3: CASSFAGGDIQYF. CDR3 DNA sequence: TGTGCCAGCAGCTTCGCAGGGGGAGACATTCAGTACTTC.

In this sample, this clonotype turned up a few times. The chain recombines TRBV6-5 with TRBJ2-3, with D perhaps being TRBD1 or TRBD2 (5 bases each). The length of the CDR3 is 15 residues. CDR1 is MNHEY and CDR2 is SVGAGI in the germline V gene. V lost 5 bases and J lost 3, with 15 bases in between. CDR3: CASSQDSGETDTQYF. In DNA form, the CDR3 reads TGTGCCAGCAGTCAAGACAGTGGGGAGACAGATACGCAGTATTTT.

This chain joins TRBV7-2 and TRBJ2-7, with TRBD2 matching 8 bases. The CDR3 has 14 residues. Trimming took 5 bases from V and 3 from J; bases not matched to a gene: 6. CDR1 SGHTA and CDR2 FQGNSA come from the germline V gene. CDR3 residues: CASSQIAGSYEQYF. The CDR3 nucleotides read TGTGCCAGCAGCCAGATAGCGGGGAGCTACGAGCAGTACTTC.

J is TRBJ2-7 and V is TRBV27; D tentatively reads TRBD1 or TRBD2 (6 bases each). V was trimmed by 1 base and J by 4 bases, leaving 17 bases between them. This CDR3 has 16 residues. The germline V gene has CDR1 MNHEY and CDR2 SMNVEV (reference sequence). CDR3 sequence reads: CASSLYKGGRKYEQYF. The DNA of the CDR3 is TGTGCCAGCAGTTTATATAAGGGGGGAAGGAAGTACGAGCAGTACTTC.

This clonotype was recorded a few times. J is TRBJ1-2 and V is TRBV27; D is ambiguous. The CDR3 extends over 13 amino acids. Trimming stripped 10 bases from V and 7 bases from J, with 19 bases between. Germline CDR1 reads MNHEY; CDR2 reads SMNVEV (reference sequence). The CDR3 sequence: CATKGWTVGGYTF. The CDR3 DNA follows: TGTGCCACCAAGGGATGGACCGTTGGTGGCTACACCTTC.

This clonotype was counted ten times or more. The V gene is TRBV28, the J gene TRBJ2-5, with 8 bases aligning to TRBD2. The CDR3 runs to 14 residues. The V gene's germline CDR1 is MDHEN and CDR2 SYDVKM. Trimming cost V 9 bases and J 2 bases; bases outside gene matches: 8. The CDR3 DNA is TGTGCCAGTCGAGGGGCTAGCGGGCAAGAGACCCAGTACTTC. As protein: CASRGASGQETQYF.

This clonotype turned up a few times. V usage is TRBV14 and J usage is TRBJ2-1; D is possibly TRBD2 (5 bases). Germline loops: CDR1 SGHDN, CDR2 FVKESK. V was shortened by 1 base and J by 12 bases, with 10 bases between the two germline ends. The CDR3 is 12 residues long. CDR3 bases: TGTGCCAGCAGCCAAGGGCTAGCAGGGCAGTTCTTC. This sequence encodes CASSQGLAGQFF.

The chain employs TRBV9 and TRBJ2-3; D unresolved. The CDR3 sequence is 13 residues long. Germline CDR1 is SGDLS and CDR2 is YYNGEE. V was clipped by 4 bases and J by 5 bases, with 11 bases between them. Here the CDR3 DNA reads TGTGCCAGCAGCCCCGCTGTAGAAGATACGCAGTATTTT. This sequence encodes CASSPAVEDTQYF.

The rearrangement uses TRBV6-5 and TRBJ2-3; no definite D call. This CDR3 region has 14 residues. V lost 5 bases, J lost 5 bases, and 14 bases lay in between. Germline-derived CDR1 and CDR2 are MNHEY and SVGAGI. The CDR3 spells CASSPSPYGDTQYF. The DNA of the CDR3 is TGTGCCAGCAGTCCAAGCCCTTATGGAGATACGCAGTATTTT.

The chain joins TRBV18 to TRBJ1-2; D call uncertain. Trimming took 6 bases from V and 5 from J, leaving 19 bases between them. CDR3 length: 15 residues. Germline V gene data show CDR1 as KGHSH and CDR2 as LQKENI. The CDR3 protein is CASSLDTRVSYGYTF. CDR3 nucleotide sequence: TGTGCCAGCTCGCTCGACACAAGAGTGTCGTATGGCTACACCTTC. The complete variable domain, with remaining parts taken from reference TRBV18 and TRBJ1-2, reads NAGVMQNPRHLVRRRGQEARLRCSPMKGHSHVYWYRQLPEEGLKFMVYLQKENIIDESGMPKERFSAEFPKEGPSILRIQQVVRGDSAAYFCASSLDTRVSYGYTFGSGTRLTVV.

The chain uses TRBV11-1 and TRBJ2-5; TRBD1 is a possible D gene (5 bases). The CDR3 runs 15 residues. CDR1 SGHAT and CDR2 FQDESV come from the germline V gene (reference sequence). The germline V and J ends were trimmed by 1 base and 3 bases, with 12 bases remaining between them. The CDR3 region is CASSLENRQEETQYF. The CDR3 nucleotides are TGTGCCAGCAGCTTAGAAAACAGGCAGGAAGAGACCCAGTACTTC. The whole variable domain, filled in from reference TRBV11-1 and TRBJ2-5, reads EAEVAQSPRYKITEKSQAVAFWCDPISGHATLYWYRQILGQGPELLVQFQDESVVDDSQLPKDRFSAERLKGVDSTLKIQPAELGDSAMYLCASSLENRQEETQYFGPGTRLLVL.

This sequence joins TRBV3-1 and TRBJ2-1, with D possibly being TRBD2 (6 bases). This CDR3 has 15 amino acids. The V gene lost 6 bases and the J gene lost 2 bases, with 14 bases spanning the gap. Germline V gives CDR1 LGHDT, CDR2 YNNKEL (reference sequence). CDR3 coding DNA: TGTGCCAGCAGTGTACTAGCTGCCCCCTACAATGAGCAGTTCTTC. Protein product: CASSVLAAPYNEQFF.